These 21 T cell receptor beta chains were all obtained from the same sample, sequenced in a study of Graves' ophthalmopathy and Graves' hyperthyroidism. Amplification targeted the TCR beta CDR3 regions, with RNA transcripts as the source material. The library came from an HTBI-primed first-round RT-PCR and a second-round multiplex PCR. TCRdb reprocessed the multiplex PCR reads with MiXCR, giving one entry per CDR3 protein. The sample lists about 700,000 distinct CDR3 sequences, roughly two fifths seen once, with about 3.3% in the top ten. The sample comprised peripheral blood. The receptors come from an adult man with Graves' ophthalmopathy.

The chain is built from TRBV11-2 and TRBJ2-2, with 8 bases that match TRBD2. The length of the CDR3 is 17 residues. The germline V gene encodes CDR1 SGHAT and CDR2 FQNNGV. The V gene end was trimmed by 1 base and the J gene end by 2 bases; junction bases not matched to a gene: 6. CDR3 nucleotide sequence: TGTGCCAGCAGCTTAGCGGGGGGGAGATCTAACACCGGGGAGCTGTTTTTT. It codes for CASSLAGGRSNTGELFF.

This clonotype came up many times. This sequence joins TRBV7-9 and TRBJ1-4; D unclear. The CDR3 sequence is 15 residues long. CDR1 and CDR2 from the germline V gene are SEHNR and FQNEAQ (reference sequence). V was clipped by 1 base and J by 3 bases, with 9 bases between them. For the CDR3, the DNA is TGTGCCAGCAGCTTAGACGGGCGAGCTAATGAAAAACTGTTTTTT. It yields the protein CASSLDGRANEKLFF.

Points on this clonotype: This may stem from a read error, because a much larger clone lies one nucleotide away. Likely a read error: the CDR3 ends without its conserved phenylalanine or tryptophan. The chain combines TRBV15 with TRBJ2-2; weak D call: TRBD1 (5 bases). This CDR3 region has 15 residues. The germline V gene has CDR1 LNHNV and CDR2 YYDKDF (reference sequence). Trimming pared 0 bases from V and 6 bases from J, leaving 11 bases between. The CDR3 reads CATSRDRQGSGELFS. The CDR3 DNA reads as TGTGCCACCAGCAGAGATAGGCAGGGCTCCGGGGAGCTGTTTTCT.

A word on this clonotype: Given a much more abundant clone one base away, this may be a read error. This chain uses TRBV20-1 with TRBJ1-5, with D perhaps matching TRBD1 (6 bases). The length of the CDR3 is 15 residues. Trimming took 6 bases from V and 3 from J, leaving 18 bases between them. Germline values: CDR1 DFQATT, CDR2 SNEGSKA (reference sequence). The CDR3 loop is CSAAPDSSFNQPQHF. DNA for the CDR3: TGCAGTGCCGCCCCGGACAGTTCCTTCAATCAGCCCCAGCATTTT.

This clonotype was counted ten times or more. V gene TRBV25-1 combines with J gene TRBJ2-2; 8 bases line up with TRBD2. The CDR3 is 18 residues long. Germline lookup yields CDR1 MGHDK and CDR2 SYGVNS. V was clipped by 5 bases and J by 1 base; unmatched bases: 12. The DNA of the CDR3 is TGTGCCAGCAGTCCCGGATACAGGACTAGCTTGAACACCGGGGAGCTGTTTTTT. This sequence encodes CASSPGYRTSLNTGELFF.

This clonotype was observed a few times. The chain recombines TRBV11-2 with TRBJ2-2; D could derive from TRBD1 or TRBD2 (6 bases each). The V and J ends lost 2 bases and 6 bases respectively, with 13 bases between them. This CDR3 is 15 amino acids long. The germline V gene encodes CDR1 SGHAT and CDR2 FQNNGV. CDR3 DNA sequence: TGTGCCAGCAGCTTATCGGATGGGGGGCCCGGGGAGCTGTTTTTT. Its protein is CASSLSDGGPGELFF.

The sample holds many counts of this clonotype. The CDR3 DNA reads as TGTGCCAGCAATAGCCAGGCCGAGGCCTACGAGCAGTACTTC. It specifies CASNSQAEAYEQYF. The chain uses TRBV2 and TRBJ2-7; D uncertain. Germline CDR1 SNHLY, CDR2 FYNNEI. Deletions cut 7 bases from V and 2 bases from J, with 15 bases between. The CDR3 totals 14 residues.

In this sample, this clonotype turned up many times. The chain is built from TRBV19 and TRBJ1-5, with unresolved D. V shed 3 bases and J shed 7 bases, with 19 bases lying between them. Germline V gene sequence: CDR1 LNHDA, CDR2 SQIVND (reference sequence). The CDR3 has 16 amino acids. CDR3 nucleotide sequence: TGTGCCAGTAGTATCGGCCAGCTCCTAGACGGGCAGCCCCAGCATTTT. This translates into CASSIGQLLDGQPQHF. The full variable domain, rest sourced from reference TRBV19 and TRBJ1-5, is DGGITQSPKYLFRKEGQNVTLSCEQNLNHDAMYWYRQDPGQGLRLIYYSQIVNDFQKGDIAEGYSVSREKKESFPLTVTSAQKNPTAFYLCASSIGQLLDGQPQHFGDGTRLSIL.

This chain uses TRBV20-1 with TRBJ1-5; TRBD1 aligns across 8 bases. The CDR3 loop spans 15 amino acids. The germline V gene has CDR1 DFQATT and CDR2 SNEGSKA (reference sequence). Trimming cost V 6 bases and J 3 bases; bases outside gene matches: 10. The CDR3 here is CSATQGVQNNQPQHF. As DNA, the CDR3 is TGCAGTGCAACACAGGGGGTTCAGAACAATCAGCCCCAGCATTTT.

This clonotype turned up a few times. CDR3 amino acids: CAWTSGRAPGEQYF. CDR3 bases: TGTGCCTGGACCAGCGGGAGGGCCCCAGGCGAGCAGTACTTC. The chain employs TRBV7-8 and TRBJ2-7; 10 bases agree with TRBD2. V lost 11 bases, J lost 6 bases, and 13 bases stayed unmatched. The germline V gene has CDR1 SGHVS and CDR2 FQNEAQ. This CDR3 region has 14 residues.

In this sample, this clonotype turned up many times. The chain uses TRBV19 and TRBJ2-2; D unresolved. V gave up 3 bases and J gave up 6 bases, with 2 bases separating them. Germline V gene data show CDR1 as LNHDA and CDR2 as SQIVND (reference sequence). This CDR3 region has 11 residues. The DNA of the CDR3 is TGTGCCAGTAGTATCGCCGGGGAGCTGTTTTTT. This sequence encodes CASSIAGELFF.

This clonotype was picked up many times. V and J are TRBV20-1 and TRBJ1-2; D is uncertain. Per the germline V gene, CDR1 is DFQATT and CDR2 is SNEGSKA (reference sequence). This CDR3 has 14 amino acids. Trimming took off 6 bases at V and 1 base at J, with 15 bases between the two ends. This CDR3 reads CSADLRWDNYGYTF. The CDR3 nucleotides are TGCAGTGCAGACCTCCGATGGGATAACTATGGCTACACCTTC.

This clonotype was seen ten or more times. The CDR3: CASSLDAGVYEQYF. CDR3 DNA sequence: TGTGCCAGCAGCTTGGACGCGGGAGTCTACGAGCAGTACTTC. The chain has TRBV5-4 and TRBJ2-7; 7 nucleotides agree with TRBD2. Trimming took 0 bases from V and 3 from J; bases not matched to a gene: 3. CDR1 SGHNT and CDR2 YYREEE come from the germline V gene (reference sequence). The CDR3 loop spans 14 amino acids.

About this clonotype: This may come from a read error, since a much larger clone is one base off. V gene TRBV10-3 combines with J gene TRBJ1-6; no clear D. The CDR3 consists of 13 residues. Germline V CDR1 and CDR2: ENHRY, SYGVKD. The CDR3 is CASSHDTDSLLHF. The CDR3 DNA reads as TGTGCCAGCAGCCATGACACAGATTCACTCCTCCACTTT.

The chain has TRBV29-1 and TRBJ1-1, with D hard to call. Trimming shortened V by 3 bases and J by 8 bases, and 4 bases separated the two germline ends. Germline values: CDR1 SQVTM, CDR2 ANQGSEA. The CDR3 length is 9 residues. The chain's CDR3 is CSVDREAFF. In nucleotides, the CDR3 is TGCAGCGTTGACAGGGAAGCTTTCTTT.

V and J are TRBV30 and TRBJ2-7; weak D call: TRBD2 (5 bases). CDR3 length: 12 residues. Germline V lookup: CDR1 GTSNPN, CDR2 SVGIG (reference sequence). The V end was cut by 3 bases, the J end by 1 base, with 7 bases between. The CDR3 DNA follows: TGTGCCTGGAGCGGGATATCCTACGAGCAGTACTTC. It codes for CAWSGISYEQYF.

The gene calls are TRBV7-2 and TRBJ1-4; tentatively, D is TRBD1 (5 bases). Germline CDR1 and CDR2: SGHTA and FQGNSA. The CDR3 is 16 residues long. Trimming pared 3 bases from V and 5 bases from J, leaving 16 bases between. CDR3 DNA sequence: TGTGCCAGCAGCTTCTTGGGGGGAGGGAGGAATGAAAAACTGTTTTTT. As protein: CASSFLGGGRNEKLFF.

There are many counts of this clonotype. The rearrangement links TRBV2 to TRBJ2-7, with a weak D call TRBD1 (6 bases). V gave up 4 bases and J gave up 2 bases, with 6 bases separating them. The germline CDR1 and CDR2 sequences are SNHLY and FYNNEI. This CDR3 is 12 amino acids long. In DNA form, the CDR3 reads TGTGCCAGCAGTGGACAGGCCTACGAGCAGTACTTC. Its translation is CASSGQAYEQYF.

V and J are TRBV11-2 and TRBJ1-1; maybe TRBD1 (5 bases). The germline gives CDR1 SGHAT, CDR2 FQNNGV. Trimming cost V 5 bases and J 1 base, with 14 bases left between them. The CDR3 contains 15 residues. The CDR3 sequence is CASSLLGHQNTEAFF. The DNA for the CDR3 is TGTGCCAGCAGCCTACTGGGGCATCAGAACACTGAAGCTTTCTTT.

This clonotype was found many times. The chain uses TRBV7-2 and TRBJ1-2, with 8 bases lining up with TRBD1. Germline CDR1 and CDR2: SGHTA and FQGNSA. The CDR3 has 14 residues. The V and J ends lost 1 base and 6 bases, in that order; junction bases with no gene match: 4. The CDR3 spells CASSLGGTGHGYTF. CDR3 coding DNA: TGTGCCAGCAGCTTAGGGGGGACAGGACATGGCTACACCTTC.

The chain carries TRBV10-3 and TRBJ1-1; TRBD1 matches 10 bases. Losses at the gene ends were 4 bases for V and 4 bases for J; bases not matched to a gene: 6. Looked up from germline, CDR1 is ENHRY and CDR2 is SYGVKD. This CDR3 region has 15 residues. The CDR3 spells CAISASRTGGTEAFF. CDR3 DNA: TGTGCCATCAGTGCTAGCCGGACAGGGGGCACTGAAGCTTTCTTT.